Listed below are T cell receptor beta chains from one sample, sequenced in a study of blood T cell repertoires in COVID-19. This table comes from immunoSEQ multiplex PCR, and its TCRdb copy is limited to in-frame clones, with some not included. The data show 150,000 to 200,000 clones, roughly 92% seen once. Sequencing was done on a sample of peripheral blood. The receptor source for this set is a man aged 25 to 45 with COVID-19, enrolled during active disease. Each CDR3 is given with its conserved first and last residue. The order of the fields is CDR3 DNA, CDR3 protein, CDR3 length, D gene, J gene, V gene, clone size. D genes are given only for firm matches. The listing skips clone size in some rows; elsewhere it reads once, few, many or a size class.

TGTGCCAGTAGTATCCGGACCACAGGGTCGACCTATGAGCAGTTCTTC CASSIRTTGSTYEQFF 16 . TRBJ2-1 TRBV19 once
TGTGCCATCGGAGACGGACAGAAAAATCAGCCCCAGCATTTT CAIGDGQKNQPQHF 14 . TRBJ1-5 TRBV10-3 .
TGTGCCAGCAGCCCGGGGTTTACGGACACTGAAGCTTTCTTT CASSPGFTDTEAFF 14 . TRBJ1-1 TRBV7-9 .
TGTGCCAGTAGTACTCGGACAGGGTGGTTGCAGACCCAGTACTTC CASSTRTGWLQTQYF 15 TRBD1 TRBJ2-5 TRBV19 .
TGTGCCTGGACCGTGGCAGGGGGCACCGGGGAGCTGTTTTTT CAWTVAGGTGELFF 14 TRBD1 TRBJ2-2 TRBV30 .
TGCGCCAGCAGCTGGGGACAGGGTATGAACACTGAAGCTTTCTTT CASSWGQGMNTEAFF 15 TRBD1 TRBJ1-1 TRBV5-1 .
TGTGCCAGCAGCTTTGATCCAGGCGCGAACACTGAAGCTTTCTTT CASSFDPGANTEAFF 15 . TRBJ1-1 TRBV5-4 .
TGTGCCAGCAGCCTCCCACCCGGAGCGAACTATGGCTACACCTTC CASSLPPGANYGYTF 15 . TRBJ1-2 TRBV5-4 .
TGTGCCAGCAGAGGGGCAGGGGGGACTGAAGCTTTCTTT CASRGAGGTEAFF 13 TRBD1 TRBJ1-1 TRBV6-4 .
TGTGCCAGCAGCCAAAGACTTGGAACACTCACCTATAATTCACCCCTCCACTTT CASSQRLGTLTYNSPLHF 18 . TRBJ1-6 TRBV4-2 .
TGCGCCAGCAGCTCAACCAAGACAGGGGGCGGAGAGACCCAGTACTTC CASSSTKTGGGETQYF 16 TRBD1 TRBJ2-5 TRBV5-1 .
TGTGCCAGTAGTTCCGGGAATTCACCCCTCCACTTT CASSSGNSPLHF 12 . TRBJ1-6 TRBV19 .
TGTGCTAGTGCCGCCGGGGGGACAGGGGCAGCTCAGCCCCAGCATTTT CASAAGGTGAAQPQHF 16 TRBD1 TRBJ1-5 TRBV12-5 .
TGTGCCAGCAGCAAAGAGGGGGCTTACACCTTC CASSKEGAYTF 11 . TRBJ1-2 TRBV21-1 .
TGCGCCAGCAGCTACGGACAGGCCGTGCCTGAAAAACTGTTTTTT CASSYGQAVPEKLFF 15 TRBD1 TRBJ1-4 TRBV4-1 .
TGCGCCAGCAGCCAAGGGAGATCTGGAATAGACACCATATATTTT CASSQGRSGIDTIYF 15 . TRBJ1-3 TRBV4-1 .
TGTGCCAGTATCGCCCCAACCGGGACAGGGCGCGGAAACACCATATATTTT CASIAPTGTGRGNTIYF 17 TRBD1 TRBJ1-3 TRBV19 .
TGTGCCAGCGACTACAGCGCGAACACCGGGGAGCTGTTTTTT CASDYSANTGELFF 14 . TRBJ2-2 TRBV11-2 .
TGCGCCAGCAGCCCTGGACAGCTACAAGAGACCCAGTACTTC CASSPGQLQETQYF 14 . TRBJ2-5 TRBV4-1 .
TGTGCCAGCAGTCTCACAGCGGGCGCTGAAGCTTTCTTT CASSLTAGAEAFF 13 . TRBJ1-1 TRBV6-6 once
TGTGCCTGGAGTGTCACAGGGATCGCTTTCTTT CAWSVTGIAFF 11 . TRBJ1-1 TRBV30 .
TGTGCCTGGAGCGCCCCGGGACTAGCGGGGAAAGAGACCCAGTACTTC CAWSAPGLAGKETQYF 16 TRBD2 TRBJ2-5 TRBV30 .
TGTGCCTGCTTCGCCGGGACAGCGAACACCGGGGAGCTGTTTTTT CACFAGTANTGELFF 15 TRBD1 TRBJ2-2 TRBV30 .
TGTGCCAGCAGACTAGCCCATAGCGCAGATACGCAGTATTTT CASRLAHSADTQYF 14 . TRBJ2-3 TRBV6-5 .
TGCGCCAGCAGCTTCGGTAATAGCGGGGGGCAAGAGACCCAGTACTTC CASSFGNSGGQETQYF 16 TRBD2 TRBJ2-5 TRBV5-1 .
TGTGCCAGCAGCTTAAATACAGTCTCCTACGAGCAGTACTTC CASSLNTVSYEQYF 14 . TRBJ2-7 TRBV11-2 .
TGTGCCAGCAGTCAGGGCACGGGTTCACCCCTCCACTTT CASSQGTGSPLHF 13 . TRBJ1-6 TRBV12-3/TRBV12-4 .
TGTGCCAGCAGTTTAGCGCGAGGGTACGGCTACACCTTC CASSLARGYGYTF 13 . TRBJ1-2 TRBV12-3/TRBV12-4 .
TGTGCCAGCAGCTCGGCCCCGGGACTAACAACCGGGGAGCTGTTTTTT CASSSAPGLTTGELFF 16 TRBD2 TRBJ2-2 TRBV5-5 .
TGTGCCAGCAGCCCCGGCGGGACAGGGGATACTGAAGCTTTCTTT CASSPGGTGDTEAFF 15 TRBD1 TRBJ1-1 TRBV2 .
TGTGCCAGCAGCCAACAGGGGATATCCTACGAGCAGTACTTC CASSQQGISYEQYF 14 TRBD1 TRBJ2-7 TRBV7-9 .
TGTGCCAGCAGTGGACTAGCGGTACAAGAGACCCAGTACTTC CASSGLAVQETQYF 14 TRBD2 TRBJ2-5 TRBV6-2/TRBV6-3 .
TGCAGCGTTTTTGGGGGGGCCCACAATGAGCAGTTCTTC CSVFGGAHNEQFF 13 . TRBJ2-1 TRBV29-1 .
TGTGCCAGCAGTTACGGGGACAGGGGGCTTGACGAGCAGTACTTC CASSYGDRGLDEQYF 15 TRBD1 TRBJ2-7 TRBV6-2/TRBV6-3 .
TGTGCCAGCAGTCCCCAGGGATACACCGGGGAGCTGTTTTTT CASSPQGYTGELFF 14 . TRBJ2-2 TRBV28 .
TGTGCCAGCAGTGAGACCCCCAGACTAGCGGGGGGGCTAAATGAGCAGTTCTTC CASSETPRLAGGLNEQFF 18 TRBD2 TRBJ2-1 TRBV25-1 .
TGTGCCAGCAGCCCGGGACACCCGAACACTGAAGCTTTCTTT CASSPGHPNTEAFF 14 . TRBJ1-1 TRBV2 .
TGTGCCAGCAGCAATCGGGGGGCGAGGGCAGATACGCAGTATTTT CASSNRGARADTQYF 15 . TRBJ2-3 TRBV21-1 .
TGTGCCAGCAGGTCAGGACAGAGGGCTGAAGCTTTCTTT CASRSGQRAEAFF 13 . TRBJ1-1 TRBV11-2 .
TGTGCCACCAGTGACCAGAAGTCCCCGAGGGCGGGTGGAATAAATGGCACAGATACGCAGTATTTT CATSDQKSPRAGGINGTDTQYF 22 . TRBJ2-3 TRBV24-1 .
TGTGCCAGCTACCGGAATGAGCAGTTCTTC CASYRNEQFF 10 . TRBJ2-1 TRBV7-9 .